The entry below describes one T cell receptor beta chain. Some clones are missing from TCRdb's copy, which holds only in-frame ones; the method was immunoSEQ multiplex PCR. The sample includes around 40,000 clones, 90% of them seen just once. This record belongs to a study of T cell changes during pregnancy in multiple sclerosis. V shed 4 bases and J shed 1 base, with 13 bases lying between them. The germline CDR1 and CDR2 sequences are MNHEY and SMNVEV (reference sequence). This CDR3 contains 16 residues. The sample was CD4+ T cells from peripheral blood mononuclear cells, taken in the first trimester of pregnancy. The TCR originated in a female donor in good health, enrolled as a control in a pregnancy study. The J gene is TRBJ1-4, the V gene TRBV27, with D possibly matching TRBD1 (6 bases). CDR3 nucleotide sequence: TGTGCCAGCAGTTGGGGAGGGGGGGTAACTAATGAAAAACTGTTTTTT. The encoded protein is CASSWGGGVTNEKLFF.